This T cell receptor beta chain appears in the sequencing data of a study of T cell responses to AZD1222 COVID-19 vaccine. For this clone: Other DNA sequences in this sample translate to the same CDR3.

Libraries were prepared by immunoSEQ multiplex PCR; TCRdb keeps only in-frame clonotypes and omits some of them. The sample lists about 140,000 clones; 85% to 95% were seen once. With V trimmed by 0 bases and J by 2 bases, 12 bases remained unmatched. CDR3 length equals 20 residues. Germline V gene data show CDR1 as SGDLS and CDR2 as YYNGEE. The chain is built from TRBV9 and TRBJ2-1, with 12 nucleotides matching TRBD2. The material sequenced was peripheral blood, taken on day 0 of AZD1222 vaccination. The clonotype originates from an adult in good health. The CDR3 reads CASSVEGWTSGIGPYNEQFF. Written as DNA, the CDR3 is TGTGCCAGCAGCGTAGAAGGTTGGACTAGCGGGATCGGTCCCTACAATGAGCAGTTCTTC.